The next 23 T cell receptor beta chains were all read from a single sample in a study of T cells in Graves' hyperthyroidism and ophthalmopathy. RNA transcripts were the template for amplifying TCR beta CDR3 regions. HTBI primers drove first-round RT-PCR of the TCR CDR3. TCRdb reprocessed the multiplex PCR reads with MiXCR, giving one entry per CDR3 protein. The data contain some 570,000 distinct CDR3 sequences, 15% to 20% of them seen just once; the ten biggest clones take up 17%. The sample comprised blood. All receptors derive from a woman aged 18 to 35 with Graves' ophthalmopathy.

This clonotype has a count of ten or more. The chain recombines TRBV6-5 with TRBJ2-1; TRBD1 agrees at 7 bases. The J segment lost 4 bases and the V segment lost 8 bases, leaving 8 bases of the junction unmatched. Per the germline V gene, CDR1 is MNHEY and CDR2 is SVGAGI. The CDR3 extends over 14 amino acids. CDR3 sequence (DNA): TGTGCCAGCGCGACACGGGACAGTTACAATGAGCAGTTCTTC. Encoded protein: CASATRDSYNEQFF.

In its sample, this clonotype was seen a few times. The J gene is TRBJ1-1, the V gene TRBV5-8; D may be TRBD1 (6 bases). This CDR3 is 16 amino acids long. V lost 2 bases to trimming and J lost 0 bases, with 14 bases between them. CDR1 and CDR2 (germline): SGHTS, YDEGEE. The CDR3 region has the DNA TGTGCCAGCAGCTTTCCTTGGACAGCCATGAACACTGAAGCTTTCTTT. It yields the protein CASSFPWTAMNTEAFF.

The chain couples TRBV5-1 to TRBJ2-7; the match to TRBD1 covers 7 bases. With 0 bases clipped from V and 6 bases from J, the junction kept 9 bases outside the gene matches. CDR3 length: 15 residues. Germline V lookup: CDR1 SGHRS, CDR2 YFSETQ. CDR3 bases: TGCGCCAGCAGCTTGGGGCCCGAGGGGGCGGGCGAGCAGTACTTC. As protein: CASSLGPEGAGEQYF.

In regard to this clonotype: At one end the junction does not follow the germline gene, possibly because of a read error. The V call is TRBV7-9, the J call TRBJ2-1; 9 positions match TRBD2. The CDR3 totals 17 residues. Looked up from germline, CDR1 is SEHNR and CDR2 is FQNEAQ (reference sequence). The chain's CDR3 is CGSSYRGLANSYNEQFF. CDR3 nucleotide sequence: TGTGGCAGCAGCTATAGAGGACTAGCGAACTCCTACAATGAGCAGTTCTTC.

The chain uses TRBV6-5 and TRBJ1-6; D remains ambiguous. Germline CDR1 and CDR2: MNHEY and SVGAGI. The CDR3 is 14 residues long. V lost 0 bases and J lost 8, with 8 bases in between. The CDR3 loop is CASSYSGFYSPLHF. The CDR3 DNA sequence: TGTGCCAGCAGTTACTCGGGGTTCTATTCACCCCTCCACTTT.

The J gene is TRBJ2-3, the V gene TRBV19; 8 nucleotides align to TRBD2. The CDR3 consists of 12 residues. Unmatched junction bases numbered 3, after V lost 5 bases and J lost 8 bases. Germline V gene lookup returns CDR1 LNHDA and CDR2 SQIVND (reference sequence). CDR3 amino acids: CASSESGGTQYF. DNA of the CDR3: TGTGCCAGTAGTGAGAGCGGGGGTACGCAGTATTTT.

This clonotype was detected only a few times. The chain links TRBV5-4 to TRBJ2-2; tentatively, D is TRBD2 (7 bases). This CDR3 has 16 residues. Germline V gene sequence: CDR1 SGHNT, CDR2 YYREEE (reference sequence). V lost 4 bases and J lost 1, with 14 bases in between. CDR3 coding DNA: TGTGCCAGCAGCAGGGGGGGGAAGGGGAACACCGGGGAGCTGTTTTTT. This sequence encodes CASSRGGKGNTGELFF.

The V gene is TRBV3-1, the J gene TRBJ2-5; TRBD2 matches 11 bases. This CDR3 has 17 residues. Germline V gene data show CDR1 as LGHDT and CDR2 as YNNKEL (reference sequence). Trimming cost V 0 bases and J 7 bases; bases outside gene matches: 10. CDR3 sequence: CASSQDLAGGWDGTQYF. The CDR3 coding sequence is TGTGCCAGCAGCCAAGATCTAGCGGGAGGTTGGGATGGGACCCAGTACTTC.

This clonotype was counted between two and nine times. The genes are TRBV12-3 or TRBV12-4 and TRBJ2-3, with D possibly being TRBD1 (6 bases). The closer fit of TRBJ1-5 to the DNA end suggests the J call may be wrong. The CDR3 loop spans 13 amino acids. As DNA, the CDR3 is TGTGCCAGCGTGCTGAGGGACACAGATACGCAGCATTTT. Encoded protein: CASVLRDTDTQHF.

This clonotype was counted at least ten times. V is TRBV20-1 and J is TRBJ2-7; TRBD1 matches at 8 bases. This CDR3 spans 15 amino acids. With 0 bases clipped from V and 0 bases from J, the junction kept 4 bases outside the gene matches. Germline loops: CDR1 DFQATT, CDR2 SNEGSKA (reference sequence). CDR3 sequence (DNA): TGCAGTGCTAGAGATTTGACAGGGGCCTCCTACGAGCAGTACTTC. Its translation is CSARDLTGASYEQYF.

Ten or more counts support this clonotype. The chain uses TRBV27 and TRBJ1-2; 8 bases line up with TRBD1. This CDR3 has 17 amino acids. The ends lost 4 bases at V and 4 bases at J; junction bases unmatched: 14. The germline gives CDR1 MNHEY, CDR2 SMNVEV (reference sequence). For the CDR3, the DNA is TGTGCCAGCAGTTCGGACAGGGTAATAGACTCGCCCTATGGCTACACCTTC. It yields the protein CASSSDRVIDSPYGYTF.

This clonotype has a count of ten or more. This chain's CDR3 is CASTQAGGRSYNEQFF. The CDR3, as DNA: TGTGCCAGCACCCAAGCGGGGGGGCGTTCCTACAATGAGCAGTTCTTC. V usage is TRBV28 and J usage is TRBJ2-1; 10 bases are a match to TRBD2. From germline, CDR1 is MDHEN and CDR2 SYDVKM. V lost 7 bases to trimming and J lost 1 base; unmatched junction nucleotides: 7. This CDR3 has 16 residues.

V gene TRBV20-1 combines with J gene TRBJ2-1; 13 bases are shared with TRBD2. Germline lookup yields CDR1 DFQATT and CDR2 SNEGSKA (reference sequence). Losses at the gene ends were 0 bases for V and 4 bases for J; bases not matched to a gene: 9. The CDR3 runs to 18 residues. The DNA of the CDR3 is TGCAGTGCTAGAGATTTAAGAACTAGCGGGAGGGGTTACAATGAGCAGTTCTTC. Translated, it gives CSARDLRTSGRGYNEQFF.

This clonotype was seen just once. The chain employs TRBV6-1 and TRBJ1-5; D is possibly TRBD1 (5 bases). V was pared by 4 bases and J by 2 bases, with 21 bases between. The CDR3 is 18 amino acids. The germline V gene encodes CDR1 MNHNS and CDR2 SASEGT. The CDR3 sequence: CASSGKGSGAVGNQPQHF. CDR3 bases: TGTGCCAGCAGTGGGAAGGGAAGTGGGGCCGTCGGCAATCAGCCCCAGCATTTT.

This clonotype was detected only a few times. The V call is TRBV5-1, the J call TRBJ1-2; a possible D gene is TRBD1 (5 bases). Germline V gives CDR1 SGHRS, CDR2 YFSETQ. V gave up 0 bases and J gave up 3 bases, with 18 bases separating them. CDR3 length equals 17 residues. CDR3: CASSLDDGHLRHYGYTF. The CDR3 nucleotides read TGCGCCAGCAGCTTGGATGATGGACACCTAAGACACTATGGCTACACCTTC.

There are a few counts of this clonotype. V gene TRBV13 combines with J gene TRBJ1-1; 11 bases align to TRBD1. The CDR3 covers 15 residues. J gave up 6 bases and V 8 bases, and 11 bases lay outside the gene matches. Germline V lookup: CDR1 PRHDT, CDR2 FYEKMQ (reference sequence). In DNA, the CDR3 is TGTGCCAGCCGACCGGGACAGGGGGTCGACGCTGAAGCTTTCTTT. This translates into CASRPGQGVDAEAFF.

This clonotype was observed a handful of times. This rearrangement joins TRBV4-1 to TRBJ1-4; the D is unclear. Germline V gene lookup returns CDR1 MGHRA and CDR2 YSYEKL. The CDR3 covers 16 residues. V lost 1 base, J lost 3 bases, and 12 bases lay in between. CDR3 sequence: CASSQVKEDPNEKLFF. The CDR3 bases are TGCGCCAGCAGCCAAGTAAAAGAGGACCCTAATGAAAAACTGTTTTTT.

The table lists this clonotype with a few counts. This chain links TRBV6-1 with TRBJ2-1; no reliable D call. The CDR3 is 14 residues long. Per germline, CDR1 MNHNS and CDR2 SASEGT. V gave up 8 bases and J gave up 1 base, with 12 bases separating them. Written as DNA, the CDR3 is TGTGCCAGCGGTTGGCGACAATCCTACAATGAGCAGTTCTTC. Amino acids: CASGWRQSYNEQFF.

The chain couples TRBV29-1 to TRBJ1-2; D is uncertain. With 0 bases removed from V and 3 bases from J, the gap between germline ends came to 11 bases. This CDR3 spans 14 amino acids. The germline V gene has CDR1 SQVTM and CDR2 ANQGSEA. The CDR3 nucleotides are TGCAGCGTTGAAGATCGTGAGTCGTACTATGGCTACACCTTC. This encodes CSVEDRESYYGYTF.

CDR3 loop: CASTQQDTSYEQYF. The CDR3, as DNA: TGTGCCAGCACCCAACAGGACACTTCCTACGAGCAGTACTTC. The chain uses TRBV12-3 or TRBV12-4 and TRBJ2-7; D might be TRBD1 (5 bases). V dropped 7 bases and J dropped 1 base, with 14 bases sitting between them. CDR3 length: 14 residues.

In the case of this clonotype: The junction and the germline gene differ at one end; a read error may be behind it. The chain recombines TRBV20-1 with TRBJ2-1; the D gene is possibly TRBD1 (6 bases). This CDR3 has 15 amino acids. Germline assignment: CDR1 DFQATT and CDR2 SNEGSKA (reference sequence). CDR3 sequence reads: CNARRYRDLRNEQFF. The CDR3 DNA reads as TGCAATGCTAGACGATACAGGGACCTTCGCAATGAGCAGTTCTTC.

This clonotype was found a few times. CDR3 residues: CASSLGLSTNEKLFF. CDR3 DNA sequence: TGCGCCAGCAGCCTGGGACTTTCAACTAATGAAAAACTGTTTTTT. This rearrangement joins TRBV5-1 to TRBJ1-4; TRBD1 might be the D (5 bases). Trimming took off 4 bases at V and 0 bases at J, with 10 bases between the two ends. CDR3 length: 15 residues. CDR1 and CDR2 (germline): SGHRS, YFSETQ.

This clonotype was observed many times. This chain connects TRBV9 to TRBJ2-2; tentative D call: TRBD2 (7 bases). This CDR3 is built from 16 residues. Trimming left V 3 bases short and J 4 bases short, with 16 bases between. Germline CDR1 and CDR2: SGDLS and YYNGEE. Written as DNA, the CDR3 is TGTGCCAGCAGCGCGGGGGGACATCTACTCACCGGGGAGCTGTTTTTT. Its translation: CASSAGGHLLTGELFF.